This paragraph reports one TCR beta chain. Its target is not known. Both 60 Vbeta primers and 13 Jbeta primers went into the PCR. Repertoires were generated with immunoSEQ multiplex PCR, while TCRdb's copy carries only in-frame clones and drops some. Found here are 150,000 to 200,000 clones; the top ten clones hold roughly 2%. These data come from a study of cytomegalovirus exposure and HLA in healthy donors. Study-level information: As an earlier analysis found, 150 million to 200 million T cells yielded about 120 million unique TCR beta sequences.

The CDR3 covers 15 residues. V lost 2 bases to trimming and J lost 0 bases, with 11 bases between them. The germline V gene encodes CDR1 SGHAT and CDR2 FQNNGV. Whole-study findings and limits: For most TCR beta V segments, an earlier analysis put the productive rate at about 87% or about 30% of the time. Rarity characterized most TCR sequences, yet some public TCRs appeared in many donors.

Sequenced input: PBMCs. The source of this sequence is a man aged 30-40 years in good health and CMV-seronegative. This chain joins TRBV11-2 and TRBJ2-7; a weak D match, TRBD2 (7 bases). The CDR3 sequence: CASSLYRGASYEQYF. The DNA of the CDR3 is TGTGCCAGCAGCTTATATCGGGGGGCCTCCTACGAGCAGTACTTC.